This TCR beta chain was retrieved from a study of vaccination and CD4 T cells after COVID-19. Overall study context: In the convalescent cohort, there were six males and four females, two of them Hispanic. A CEFX pool, an HIV-1 Nef pool, or else no peptide went into the control cultures.

The treatment was: roughly 10-day PBMC culture with coronavirus spike peptide pools or control peptides (ViraFEST assay). CD4+ T cells that had been cultured provided DNA sequenced with the Oncomine TCR Beta short-read assay. MiXCR was run by TCRdb on the PCR reads, yielding one entry per CDR3 protein. The sample records some 7,400 distinct CDR3 sequences, approximately 46% being singletons. The CDR3 has 15 residues. V was clipped by 0 bases and J by 5 bases, with 14 bases between them. Looked up from germline, CDR1 is SGDLS and CDR2 is YYNGEE. In regard to this clonotype: What it binds is unknown.

The specimen was CD4+ T cells from blood, cultured in vitro. The chain is built from TRBV9 and TRBJ2-5; tentative D call: TRBD1 (6 bases). The sequence was obtained from a human donor who had recovered from COVID-19. CDR3: CASSVGMGAPETQYF. The CDR3 bases are TGTGCCAGCAGCGTAGGAATGGGGGCGCCTGAGACCCAGTACTTC.